The rows below give T cell receptor beta chains drawn from one sample of a study of PD-1 blockade in classical Hodgkin lymphoma. Clones were sequenced by immunoSEQ multiplex PCR, and TCRdb holds only the in-frame ones, with some missing. In the table there are 35,000 to 50,000 clones, around 72% of which are singletons. Material: peripheral blood mononuclear cells (PBMCs), obtained before the second cycle of nivolumab. Every receptor here comes from a human donor with classical Hodgkin lymphoma. Both conserved end residues are part of each CDR3. D genes are given only for firm matches. Not all rows give a size; the values are once, few, many and, for expanded clones, a class.

TRBJ2-3 - - TRBV2 CASSDRGYPTDTQYF TGTGCCAGCAGTGATCGCGGGTACCCCACAGATACGCAGTATTTT
TRBJ1-1 few TRBD1 TRBV29-1 CSASQGGTEAFF TGCAGCGCCTCCCAGGGGGGCACTGAAGCTTTCTTT
TRBJ2-7 - TRBD1 TRBV7-2 CASSLVAGGTGSSYEQYF TGTGCCAGCAGCTTAGTCGCCGGGGGGACAGGGAGCTCCTACGAGCAGTACTTC
TRBJ1-2 - - TRBV9 CASSVGVRDGYTF TGTGCCAGCAGCGTAGGGGTAAGGGATGGCTACACCTTC
TRBJ1-2 - - TRBV7-2 CASSLTPGSGYTF TGTGCCAGCAGCTTAACTCCGGGATCTGGCTACACCTTC
TRBJ2-1 few - TRBV11-3 CASSLQGGSGNEQFF TGTGCCAGCAGTCTCCAGGGGGGGAGCGGCAATGAGCAGTTCTTC
TRBJ2-3 - TRBD2 TRBV6-5 CASSYSGRRPDTQYF TGTGCCAGCAGTTATAGCGGGAGGAGACCAGATACGCAGTATTTT
TRBJ2-1 once - TRBV28 CASSPHDSYNEQFF TGTGCCAGCAGCCCTCACGACAGCTACAATGAGCAGTTCTTC
TRBJ2-1 - TRBD2 TRBV4-3 CASSQERGLAGANEQFF TGCGCCAGCAGCCAAGAAAGAGGACTAGCGGGGGCCAATGAGCAGTTCTTC
TRBJ1-3 - - TRBV19 CTTSSGNTIYF TGTACCACAAGCTCTGGAAACACCATATATTTT
TRBJ1-1 - - TRBV28 CASSMIVTGGNTEAFF TGTGCCAGCAGCATGATCGTTACCGGGGGGAACACTGAAGCTTTCTTT
TRBJ2-7 - - TRBV14 CASSQVPGAGEQYF TGTGCCAGCAGCCAAGTCCCGGGGGCGGGCGAGCAGTACTTC
TRBJ1-2 - - TRBV18 CASSPPTESYGYTF TGTGCCAGCTCACCACCGACAGAGAGCTATGGCTACACCTTC
TRBJ2-7 - TRBD1 TRBV19 CASSIDLAGTGAPLEQYF TGTGCCAGTAGTATAGACCTAGCAGGGACAGGGGCGCCTCTGGAGCAGTACTTC
TRBJ1-2 - - TRBV7-3 CASSLTPIANYGYTF TGTGCCAGCAGCTTAACTCCTATAGCTAACTATGGCTACACCTTC
TRBJ2-5 - - TRBV9 CASGGNGWQETQYF TGTGCCAGCGGGGGGAATGGCTGGCAAGAGACCCAGTACTTC
TRBJ2-7 - TRBD1 TRBV10-3 CAITSGTGGLVDEQYF TGTGCCATCACTTCCGGGACAGGGGGCTTGGTGGACGAGCAGTACTTC
TRBJ2-7 - - TRBV28 CASRPLFIGQLPSYEQYF TGTGCCAGCAGGCCTCTCTTTATAGGACAACTGCCGAGCTACGAGCAGTACTTC
TRBJ1-2 - TRBD1 TRBV7-3 CASSLETGYGYTF TGTGCCAGCAGCTTAGAGACAGGGTATGGCTACACCTTC
TRBJ1-4 few - TRBV21-1 CASSRQGEKLFF TGTGCCAGCAGCCGACAGGGTGAAAAACTGTTTTTT
TRBJ2-7 - TRBD2 TRBV7-9 CASSFSGTLYEQYF TGTGCCAGCAGTTTTAGCGGGACCCTCTACGAGCAGTACTTC
TRBJ2-7 medium-sized TRBD1 TRBV5-4 CASSSSQGAYEQYF TGTGCCAGCAGCTCGTCACAGGGGGCTTACGAGCAGTACTTC
TRBJ2-5 - - TRBV5-1 CASSLGAGQETQYF TGCGCCAGCAGCTTGGGAGCAGGTCAAGAGACCCAGTACTTC
TRBJ2-5 - - TRBV29-1 CSVRGWVETQYF TGCAGCGTTCGAGGCTGGGTAGAGACCCAGTACTTC